This TCR beta chain was captured in a study of blood T cell repertoires in COVID-19. Germline V CDR1 and CDR2: SGHTA, FQGTGA. The length of the CDR3 is 16 residues. Trimming took 2 bases from V and 0 from J; bases not matched to a gene: 4. Only in-frame clones appear in the TCRdb table, and some are missing; sequencing was by immunoSEQ multiplex PCR. The repertoire holds 330,000 or so clones, with around nine tenths as singletons. Sequenced material: PBMCs or T cells enriched from blood (not recorded which). V is TRBV7-3 and J is TRBJ2-1; 7 positions match TRBD2. This TCR came from a man between 25 and 39 years old who had recovered from COVID-19. For the CDR3, the DNA is TGTGCCAGCAGCTTATTAGCGGGCCTCTCCTACAATGAGCAGTTCTTC. As protein: CASSLLAGLSYNEQFF.